These 32 T cell receptor beta chains came from one sample sequenced in a study of cytomegalovirus exposure and HLA in healthy donors. The PCR had 60 Vbeta and 13 Jbeta primers. Clones were sequenced by immunoSEQ multiplex PCR, and TCRdb holds only the in-frame ones, with some missing. The sample shows about 140,000 clones, around three fifths of them seen only once. Sequencing was performed on PBMCs. The receptor source for this set is a male donor in good health and CMV-seronegative.

The chain is built from TRBV6-5 and TRBJ2-7, with 7 bases lining up with TRBD1. Germline V gene data show CDR1 as MNHEY and CDR2 as SVGAGI. The CDR3 length is 13 residues. Trimming cost V 2 bases and J 6 bases; bases outside gene matches: 4. The CDR3 loop reads CASSYPDRVEQYF. For the CDR3, the DNA is TGTGCCAGCAGTTACCCCGACAGGGTCGAGCAGTACTTC.

The V and J genes are TRBV6-5 and TRBJ2-7, with 9 bases aligning to TRBD1. Germline assignment: CDR1 MNHEY and CDR2 SVGAGI. This CDR3 contains 14 residues. Trimming removed 5 bases from V and 5 bases from J; junction bases left unmatched: 7. The CDR3 coding sequence is TGTGCCAGCAGTCCTTACGGACAGGGGAACGAGCAGTACTTC. Its protein is CASSPYGQGNEQYF.

The chain uses TRBV28 and TRBJ1-2; 9 nucleotides agree with TRBD1. The CDR3 runs to 16 residues. J lost 1 base, V lost 7 bases, and 10 bases had no gene match. Germline-derived CDR1 and CDR2 are MDHEN and SYDVKM. The CDR3 region has the DNA TGTGCCAGCACCCCAGGACAGGGGCGGGTTAACTATGGCTACACCTTC. Amino acids: CASTPGQGRVNYGYTF.

As concerns this clone: Germline and junction disagree at one end, which may indicate a read error. The gene calls are TRBV2 and TRBJ1-3; D call uncertain. Germline V CDR1 and CDR2: SNHLY, FYNNEI. The CDR3 is made up of 15 amino acids. In DNA form, the CDR3 reads TGTGCCAGCAGTGAGAGGGCAGTCTCTGGAACCACCATATATTTT. Protein product: CASSERAVSGTTIYF. Full variable domain (outside the CDR3, taken from reference TRBV2 and TRBJ1-3): EPEVTQTPSHQVTQMGQEVILRCVPISNHLYFYWYRQILGQKVEFLVSFYNNEISEKSEIFDDQFSVERPDGSNFTLKIRSTKLEDSAMYFCASSERAVSGTTIYFGEGSWLTVV.

This clone was observed once. The genes are TRBV19 and TRBJ2-3; the match to TRBD1 covers 10 bases. J was trimmed by 5 bases and V by 3 bases; bases with no gene match: 5. The CDR3 has 15 amino acids. Germline values: CDR1 LNHDA, CDR2 SQIVND (reference sequence). The CDR3: CASSIGTGEGDTQYF. The CDR3 nucleotides are TGTGCCAGTAGTATCGGGACAGGGGAGGGAGATACGCAGTATTTT.

The V call is TRBV6-1, the J call TRBJ2-7; D perhaps matches TRBD1 (5 bases). Trimming pared 3 bases from V and 1 base from J, leaving 10 bases between. The CDR3 loop spans 14 amino acids. CDR1 and CDR2 (germline): MNHNS, SASEGT. Here the CDR3 reads CASSEWGNSYEQYF. Here the CDR3 DNA reads TGTGCCAGCAGTGAGTGGGGCAATTCCTACGAGCAGTACTTC.

The chain carries TRBV5-6 and TRBJ1-2; 8 bases are shared with TRBD1. This CDR3 has 16 residues. The germline V gene encodes CDR1 SGHDT and CDR2 YYEEEE. The junction had 15 bases not matched to a gene; V was cut back by 4 bases and J by 7 bases. CDR3 residues: CASSLASGQGKAGYTF. For the CDR3, the DNA is TGTGCCAGCAGCCTCGCCTCAGGACAGGGAAAGGCTGGCTACACCTTC.

This clone was counted between two and nine times. The J gene is TRBJ2-5, the V gene TRBV4-3, with 11 bases fitting TRBD2. V shed 1 base, J shed 1 base, and the junction held 8 bases outside the gene matches. This CDR3 contains 18 residues. Germline V gene lookup returns CDR1 LGHNA and CDR2 YSLEER. CDR3 DNA sequence: TGCGCCAGCAGCCAAGGAAGTAGCGGGGGGGCTGGCCAAGAGACCCAGTACTTC. Protein: CASSQGSSGGAGQETQYF.

The CDR3 DNA is TGTGCCAGCAGCCCCCAGCGGGGGGGCCGCAATGAGCAGTTCTTC. This translates into CASSPQRGGRNEQFF. The chain links TRBV5-4 to TRBJ2-1; 10 bases map to TRBD2. The junction had 7 bases not matched to a gene; V was cut back by 4 bases and J by 6 bases. Germline V gene lookup returns CDR1 SGHNT and CDR2 YYREEE (reference sequence). This CDR3 is 15 amino acids long.

The V and J genes are TRBV7-8 and TRBJ1-2; a possible D gene is TRBD1 (5 bases). CDR3 size: 13 residues. Germline CDR1 SGHVS, CDR2 FQNEAQ. V lost 3 bases and J 7 bases, leaving 12 bases between the germline ends. The CDR3 spells CASSFRQGLGYTF. CDR3 in DNA: TGTGCCAGCAGCTTTCGGCAGGGCCTTGGCTACACCTTC.

The chain joins TRBV9 to TRBJ1-4; 7 nucleotides match TRBD1. The CDR3 has 15 amino acids. With 0 bases clipped from V and 7 bases from J, the junction kept 6 bases outside the gene matches. Per the germline V gene, CDR1 is SGDLS and CDR2 is YYNGEE. For the CDR3, the DNA is TGTGCCAGCAGCGTAGCCCCGGCAGGGGGTGAAAAACTGTTTTTT. This translates into CASSVAPAGGEKLFF.

The CDR3 nucleotides read TGTGCCAGCAGTTTTAGCGGCTACAATGAGCAGTTCTTC. It codes for CASSFSGYNEQFF. The rearrangement joins TRBV28 to TRBJ2-1; D is possibly TRBD2 (6 bases). Germline assignment: CDR1 MDHEN and CDR2 SYDVKM. Trimming took 3 bases from V and 3 from J, leaving 6 bases between them. This CDR3 is built from 13 residues.

The chain recombines TRBV7-9 with TRBJ2-1; D remains ambiguous. Germline V CDR1 and CDR2: SEHNR, FQNEAQ (reference sequence). This CDR3 region has 14 residues. V was shortened by 6 bases and J by 0 bases, with 9 bases between the two germline ends. CDR3 loop: CASRLGSSYNEQFF. CDR3 nucleotides: TGTGCCAGCAGGCTTGGTAGCTCCTACAATGAGCAGTTCTTC.

This clone was seen more than once but under ten times. The gene calls are TRBV5-6 and TRBJ1-2, with D unclear. With 0 bases removed from V and 4 bases from J, the gap between germline ends came to 4 bases. This CDR3 comprises 12 residues. Looked up from germline, CDR1 is SGHDT and CDR2 is YYEEEE. The CDR3 DNA sequence: TGTGCCAGCAGCTTGGACGGCTATGGCTACACCTTC. It encodes CASSLDGYGYTF.

The chain has TRBV5-8 and TRBJ2-2; 7 positions agree with TRBD2. The trim removed 4 bases at V and 2 bases at J, leaving 11 bases unmatched. CDR1 and CDR2 from the germline V gene are SGHTS and YDEGEE. This CDR3 has 17 residues. The CDR3 sequence: CASSPQMGGTNTGELFF. CDR3 bases: TGTGCCAGCAGCCCCCAAATGGGAGGGACTAACACCGGGGAGCTGTTTTTT.

The genes are TRBV5-1 and TRBJ1-1, with a tentative D call TRBD1 (6 bases). This CDR3 region has 14 residues. V was shortened by 4 bases and J by 11 bases, with 21 bases between the two germline ends. In germline, CDR1 is SGHRS, CDR2 YFSETQ. In nucleotides, the CDR3 is TGCGCCAGCAGCCCTGGGACATACGACATAGGCGCTTTCTTT. Its protein product is CASSPGTYDIGAFF.

J is TRBJ1-2 and V is TRBV5-1; 7 bases are a match to TRBD1. This CDR3 spans 14 amino acids. Germline V gives CDR1 SGHRS, CDR2 YFSETQ. The V segment lost 2 bases and the J segment 7 bases; nucleotides outside the gene matches: 8. The CDR3 bases are TGCGCCAGCAGCTTAGACAGGGCCTTGGGTGGCTACACCTTC. Its protein product is CASSLDRALGGYTF.

V usage is TRBV5-1 and J usage is TRBJ2-1; 11 bases are a match to TRBD1. Unmatched junction bases numbered 4, after V lost 4 bases and J lost 7 bases. Germline values: CDR1 SGHRS, CDR2 YFSETQ. The CDR3 is 14 residues long. The CDR3 bases are TGCGCCAGCAGCACCCGGGACAGGGGGAATGAGCAGTTCTTC. It encodes CASSTRDRGNEQFF.

V gene TRBV5-6 combines with J gene TRBJ2-2; 8 positions match TRBD2. V lost 4 bases, J lost 6 bases, and 11 bases stayed unmatched. CDR1 SGHDT and CDR2 YYEEEE come from the germline V gene. The CDR3 sequence is 16 residues long. In DNA, the CDR3 is TGTGCCAGCAGCCTGGGACTAGAAAGGGTTTCCGGGGAGCTGTTTTTT. Translated, it gives CASSLGLERVSGELFF.

The rearrangement uses TRBV5-1 and TRBJ1-5; TRBD1 matches 8 bases. The CDR3 contains 15 residues. J lost 5 bases, V lost 4 bases, and 8 bases had no gene match. Germline V lookup: CDR1 SGHRS, CDR2 YFSETQ. The CDR3 here is CASSIDRGRDQPQHF. For the CDR3, the DNA is TGCGCCAGCAGCATCGACAGGGGACGAGATCAGCCCCAGCATTTT.

This clone appeared once. The V call is TRBV11-2, the J call TRBJ2-7; TRBD2 matches at 11 bases. Trimming took 4 bases from V and 3 from J; bases not matched to a gene: 5. The CDR3 is made up of 15 amino acids. The germline V gene has CDR1 SGHAT and CDR2 FQNNGV. CDR3 nucleotides: TGTGCCAGCAGCTCACCACTAGCGGGGGACTACGAGCAGTACTTC. Translating gives CASSSPLAGDYEQYF. Based on the CDR3 plus reference TRBV11-2 and TRBJ2-7, the full variable domain is EAGVAQSPRYKIIEKRQSVAFWCNPISGHATLYWYQQILGQGPKLLIQFQNNGVVDDSQLPKDRFSAERLKGVDSTLKIQPAKLEDSAVYLCASSSPLAGDYEQYFGPGTRLTVT.

This clone has only one observation. The chain has TRBV28 and TRBJ2-2; 7 positions match TRBD1. The CDR3 length is 16 residues. Trimming cost V 5 bases and J 2 bases; bases outside gene matches: 8. Germline values: CDR1 MDHEN, CDR2 SYDVKM. In DNA, the CDR3 is TGTGCCAGCAGTGAAGGGGACAGAACAAACACCGGGGAGCTGTTTTTT. Residues: CASSEGDRTNTGELFF.

This clone was detected only a few times. J is TRBJ2-1 and V is TRBV5-4; D possibly corresponds to TRBD2 (5 bases). Germline CDR1 SGHNT, CDR2 YYREEE (reference sequence). The CDR3 is 14 amino acids. Trimming stripped 5 bases from V and 0 bases from J, with 9 bases between. The chain's CDR3 is CASSLSGSYNEQFF. The CDR3 nucleotides are TGTGCCAGCAGTTTAAGCGGCTCCTACAATGAGCAGTTCTTC.

The genes are TRBV6-5 and TRBJ1-2; the D gene is possibly TRBD1 (5 bases). Germline CDR1 MNHEY, CDR2 SVGAGI. With 2 bases removed from V and 1 base from J, the gap between germline ends came to 8 bases. The CDR3 has 14 amino acids. The CDR3 is CASSYAQVNYGYTF. The CDR3 region has the DNA TGTGCCAGCAGTTACGCACAGGTTAACTATGGCTACACCTTC.

The V gene is TRBV27, the J gene TRBJ1-6; 9 nucleotides agree with TRBD1. The CDR3 runs to 15 residues. Germline CDR1 is MNHEY and CDR2 is SMNVEV (reference sequence). J gave up 3 bases and V 5 bases, and 2 bases lay outside the gene matches. The CDR3 DNA reads TGTGCCAGCAGTGGGACAGGGATCTATAATTCACCCCTCCACTTT. It is translated as CASSGTGIYNSPLHF.

The gene calls are TRBV18 and TRBJ1-2; 12 bases line up with TRBD1. The CDR3 spans 17 residues. Looked up from germline, CDR1 is KGHSH and CDR2 is LQKENI. Trimming at V came to 4 bases and at J to 4 bases, leaving 10 bases not matched to a gene. The CDR3 nucleotides read TGTGCCAGCTCACGCCGGGACAGGGGGCCGGAGGCCTATGGCTACACCTTC. Translation: CASSRRDRGPEAYGYTF. Complete variable domain (other parts from reference TRBV18 and TRBJ1-2): NAGVMQNPRHLVRRRGQEARLRCSPMKGHSHVYWYRQLPEEGLKFMVYLQKENIIDESGMPKERFSAEFPKEGPSILRIQQVVRGDSAAYFCASSRRDRGPEAYGYTFGSGTRLTVV.

The table lists this clone with a count of one. This sequence joins TRBV2 and TRBJ1-5, with 8 bases that match TRBD1. Germline-derived CDR1 and CDR2 are SNHLY and FYNNEI. The CDR3 is 15 residues long. V trimming: 3 bases; J trimming: 2 bases; junction bases outside the gene matches: 3. CDR3 region: CASSEDRAGNQPQHF. The CDR3 region has the DNA TGTGCCAGCAGTGAGGACAGGGCGGGCAATCAGCCCCAGCATTTT.

The chain employs TRBV18 and TRBJ2-7; tentatively, D is TRBD2 (5 bases). The CDR3 length is 14 residues. With 3 bases removed from V and 0 bases from J, the gap between germline ends came to 9 bases. Germline CDR1 KGHSH, CDR2 LQKENI. The CDR3 loop reads CASSPRRSSYEQYF. CDR3 in DNA: TGTGCCAGCTCACCCAGGAGGAGCTCCTACGAGCAGTACTTC.

The gene calls are TRBV7-6 and TRBJ2-2, with 9 bases that match TRBD1. The J segment lost 13 bases and the V segment lost 4 bases, leaving 13 bases of the junction unmatched. The CDR3 consists of 15 residues. From germline, CDR1 is SGHVS and CDR2 FNYEAQ. Written as DNA, the CDR3 is TGTGCCAGCAGCTGGGGACAGGGAAAGGAAGTTGGGCTGTTTTTT. This codes for CASSWGQGKEVGLFF.

This clone appeared a few times. The V and J genes are TRBV5-8 and TRBJ1-1; the D gene is possibly TRBD1 (6 bases). The V gene lost 4 bases and the J gene lost 5 bases, with 15 bases spanning the gap. The CDR3 contains 14 residues. CDR1 and CDR2 from the germline V gene are SGHTS and YDEGEE. The CDR3 loop reads CASSPTDRRTEAFF. The CDR3 bases are TGTGCCAGCAGCCCAACGGACAGAAGGACTGAAGCTTTCTTT.

This clone showed up just a few times. This chain connects TRBV27 to TRBJ1-1, with 9 bases lining up with TRBD1. Germline loops: CDR1 MNHEY, CDR2 SMNVEV (reference sequence). V was pared by 5 bases and J by 6 bases, with 10 bases of the junction left unmatched. The CDR3 length is 15 residues. CDR3: CASSPSGQGYSEAFF. In DNA form, the CDR3 reads TGTGCCAGCAGTCCCTCGGGACAGGGATATTCTGAAGCTTTCTTT.

V and J are TRBV5-4 and TRBJ1-2; D remains unclear. CDR1 is SGHNT and CDR2 is YYREEE in the germline V gene (reference sequence). The CDR3 has 14 amino acids. Trimming took 2 bases from V and 8 from J, leaving 16 bases between them. CDR3 in amino acids: CASSLETARGGYTF. The CDR3 coding sequence is TGTGCCAGCAGCTTAGAAACCGCTCGGGGAGGCTACACCTTC.